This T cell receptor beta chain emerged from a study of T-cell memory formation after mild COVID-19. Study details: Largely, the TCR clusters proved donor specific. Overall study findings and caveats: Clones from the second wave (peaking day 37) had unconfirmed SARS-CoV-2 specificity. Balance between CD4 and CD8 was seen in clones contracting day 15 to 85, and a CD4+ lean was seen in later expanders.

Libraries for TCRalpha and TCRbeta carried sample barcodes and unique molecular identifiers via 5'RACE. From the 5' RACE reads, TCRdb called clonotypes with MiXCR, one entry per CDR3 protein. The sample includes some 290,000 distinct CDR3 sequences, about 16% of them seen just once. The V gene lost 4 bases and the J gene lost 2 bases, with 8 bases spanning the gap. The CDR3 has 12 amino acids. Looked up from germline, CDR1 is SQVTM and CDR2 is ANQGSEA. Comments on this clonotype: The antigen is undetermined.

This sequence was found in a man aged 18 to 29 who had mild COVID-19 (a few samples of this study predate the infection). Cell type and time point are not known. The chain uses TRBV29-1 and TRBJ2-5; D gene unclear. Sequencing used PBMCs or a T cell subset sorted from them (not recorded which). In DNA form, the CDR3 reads TGCAGCGTTGCATGGAATCAAGAGACCCAGTACTTC. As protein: CSVAWNQETQYF.